The 31 T cell receptor beta chains reported below all come from one sample, sequenced in a study of T cells in Graves' hyperthyroidism and ophthalmopathy (dated by TCRdb to the late 2010s). Library preparation was by multiplex PCR. The sequencing machine was an Illumina HiSeq 2000. Amplification of TCR beta CDR3 regions was carried out from RNA transcripts. A first-round RT-PCR of the TCR CDR3 used the HTBI primer set with the Qiagen OneStep RT-PCR kit. Using fastp at Q25 and MiXCR, TCRdb reprocessed the public reads and kept productive beta chains. Records with the same CDR3 protein are collapsed into one entry carrying the most frequent genes and DNA. This sample holds about 270,000 distinct CDR3 sequences; less than 30% were observed only once. The ten most abundant clones make up around 30% of the sample. Material for sequencing was blood. These TCRs come from a middle-aged man with Graves' hyperthyroidism that later progressed to Graves' ophthalmopathy.

V usage is TRBV5-1 and J usage is TRBJ2-2, with D perhaps TRBD1 (6 bases). Trimming took 4 bases from V and 1 from J, leaving 11 bases between them. Germline lookup yields CDR1 SGHRS and CDR2 YFSETQ. The CDR3 sequence is 15 residues long. CDR3 DNA: TGCGCCAGCAGCACTTTGACAGGGAACACCGGGGAGCTGTTTTTT. Its protein is CASSTLTGNTGELFF.

In this sample, this clonotype turned up many times. This sequence joins TRBV19 and TRBJ2-7; a possible D gene is TRBD1 (5 bases). V was pared by 7 bases and J by 4 bases, with 17 bases between. Germline V gene data show CDR1 as LNHDA and CDR2 as SQIVND (reference sequence). The CDR3 sequence is 14 residues long. For the CDR3, the DNA is TGTGCCAGTAACGTGAGAGAAGGGGCTTACGAGCAGTACTTC. Protein: CASNVREGAYEQYF.

The chain employs TRBV19 and TRBJ1-2; D is unclear. V lost 3 bases and J lost 4, with 9 bases in between. The CDR3 sequence is 13 residues long. Germline V gives CDR1 LNHDA, CDR2 SQIVND (reference sequence). CDR3 loop: CASSIRSLYGYTF. The CDR3 nucleotides read TGTGCCAGTAGTATCAGATCACTCTATGGCTACACCTTC. The variable domain in full, with the rest retrieved from reference TRBV19 and TRBJ1-2, is DGGITQSPKYLFRKEGQNVTLSCEQNLNHDAMYWYRQDPGQGLRLIYYSQIVNDFQKGDIAEGYSVSREKKESFPLTVTSAQKNPTAFYLCASSIRSLYGYTFGSGTRLTVV.

This clonotype was seen at least ten times. The gene calls are TRBV29-1 and TRBJ1-3, with D maybe TRBD1 (5 bases). The CDR3 is 13 residues long. V was pared by 8 bases and J by 0 bases, with 11 bases between. Germline CDR1 SQVTM, CDR2 ANQGSEA. CDR3 in amino acids: CSTRDSSGNTIYF. CDR3 in DNA: TGCAGCACCAGGGATAGCTCTGGAAACACCATATATTTT.

This clonotype was counted many times. The chain joins TRBV5-1 to TRBJ2-3; 14 bases match TRBD2. V trimming: 2 bases; J trimming: 7 bases; junction bases outside the gene matches: 6. From germline, CDR1 is SGHRS and CDR2 YFSETQ. There are 16 residues in the CDR3. As DNA, the CDR3 is TGCGCCAGCAGCTTCCCCGGGACTAGCGGGAGAAATACGCAGTATTTT. It codes for CASSFPGTSGRNTQYF. Drawing the rest from reference TRBV5-1 and TRBJ2-3, the complete variable domain is KAGVTQTPRYLIKTRGQQVTLSCSPISGHRSVSWYQQTPGQGLQFLFEYFSETQRNKGNFPGRFSGRQFSNSRSEMNVSTLELGDSALYLCASSFPGTSGRNTQYFGPGTRLTVL.

This clonotype was detected ten times or more. The chain links TRBV6-1 to TRBJ1-5, with D maybe TRBD1 (5 bases). Germline V lookup: CDR1 MNHNS, CDR2 SASEGT. This CDR3 spans 14 amino acids. Trimming took off 3 bases at V and 0 bases at J, with 6 bases between the two ends. The CDR3 spells CASSDQGSNQPQHF. The CDR3 DNA sequence: TGTGCCAGCAGTGATCAGGGTAGCAATCAGCCCCAGCATTTT.

This clonotype was seen ten or more times. The chain is built from TRBV9 and TRBJ1-1; 7 bases fit TRBD1. Germline V gene data show CDR1 as SGDLS and CDR2 as YYNGEE. The junction had 11 bases not matched to a gene; V was cut back by 3 bases and J by 6 bases. This CDR3 is built from 15 residues. CDR3 in DNA: TGTGCCAGCAGCGATAGGACAGGAATTAACGCTGAAGCTTTCTTT. It codes for CASSDRTGINAEAFF.

This clonotype has ten or more counts. The V and J genes are TRBV7-9 and TRBJ2-4; D possibly matches TRBD1 or TRBD2 (5 bases each). In germline, CDR1 is SEHNR, CDR2 FQNEAQ (reference sequence). The V and J ends lost 5 bases and 5 bases respectively, with 10 bases between them. The CDR3 runs 13 residues. CDR3 in DNA: TGTGCCAGCAGCCCCGGGACCGAAAACATTCAGTACTTC. Its protein product is CASSPGTENIQYF. The whole variable domain, remainder taken from reference TRBV7-9 and TRBJ2-4, is DTGVSQNPRHKITKRGQNVTFRCDPISEHNRLYWYRQTLGQGPEFLTYFQNEAQLEKSRLLSDRFSAERPKGSFSTLEIQRTEQGDSAMYLCASSPGTENIQYFGAGTRLSVL.

This clonotype was observed at least ten times. V gene TRBV7-2 combines with J gene TRBJ2-7; 9 positions match TRBD2. Germline values: CDR1 SGHTA, CDR2 FQGNSA. The CDR3 is 12 amino acids. V trimming: 5 bases; J trimming: 13 bases; junction bases outside the gene matches: 9. CDR3 residues: CASSPRLAVIYF. Written as DNA, the CDR3 is TGTGCCAGCAGCCCTCGACTAGCGGTAATTTACTTC.

This clonotype was found many times. The chain carries TRBV7-2 and TRBJ2-5; D gene uncertain. The CDR3 contains 15 residues. V shed 5 bases and J shed 4 bases, with 17 bases lying between them. Per germline, CDR1 SGHTA and CDR2 FQGNSA. The DNA for the CDR3 is TGTGCCAGCAGCATCGATAGGCTGGGGTCAGAGACCCAGTACTTC. This encodes CASSIDRLGSETQYF.

The sample holds many counts of this clonotype. Here the CDR3 DNA reads TGTGCCAGCAGCCAAGATGGGGACAGCTATGGCTACACCTTC. Protein: CASSQDGDSYGYTF. This chain uses TRBV4-2 with TRBJ1-2, with 7 bases fitting TRBD1. The CDR3 has 14 residues. V lost 0 bases to trimming and J lost 4 bases; unmatched junction nucleotides: 2. Germline V gene lookup returns CDR1 LGHNA and CDR2 YNFKEQ.

This sequence joins TRBV12-3 or TRBV12-4 and TRBJ2-7; D is ambiguous. V was cut by 2 bases and J by 0 bases, with 11 bases left in between. The CDR3 has 15 amino acids. CDR3 sequence: CASSLLDAASYEQYF. CDR3 in DNA: TGTGCCAGCAGTTTACTCGACGCCGCCTCCTACGAGCAGTACTTC.

This clonotype was recorded at least ten times. This chain connects TRBV10-3 to TRBJ2-2; D is uncertain. CDR3 length: 12 amino acids. Germline V gives CDR1 ENHRY, CDR2 SYGVKD. V was trimmed by 10 bases and J by 2 bases, leaving 8 bases between them. In DNA form, the CDR3 reads TGTGCCACTGGCATCAACACCGGGGAGCTGTTTTTT. Translation: CATGINTGELFF.

The table lists this clonotype with many counts. This chain links TRBV19 with TRBJ2-7; 11 bases map to TRBD2. The germline V gene has CDR1 LNHDA and CDR2 SQIVND (reference sequence). CDR3 length: 14 residues. V lost 9 bases to trimming and J lost 3 bases; unmatched junction nucleotides: 7. CDR3 amino acids: CASERGTSGYEQYF. The CDR3 DNA is TGTGCCAGCGAACGGGGGACTAGCGGCTACGAGCAGTACTTC.

This clonotype showed up many times. This sequence joins TRBV6-2 or TRBV6-3 and TRBJ1-1; tentative D call: TRBD1 (5 bases). Trimming left V 7 bases short and J 4 bases short, with 16 bases between. CDR1 and CDR2 (germline): MNHEY, SVGEGT. This CDR3 contains 14 residues. CDR3 residues: CASTTRAGTTEAFF. CDR3 coding DNA: TGTGCCAGCACCACGAGGGCCGGGACCACTGAAGCTTTCTTT.

The table lists this clonotype with many counts. The rearrangement uses TRBV15 and TRBJ1-1; D gene uncertain. This CDR3 has 12 amino acids. V lost 6 bases to trimming and J lost 4 bases, with 9 bases between them. Germline values: CDR1 LNHNV, CDR2 YYDKDF (reference sequence). The CDR3 spells CATSNSGTEAFF. CDR3 bases: TGTGCCACCAGTAACTCGGGCACTGAAGCTTTCTTT.

In this sample, this clonotype turned up many times. The chain recombines TRBV6-5 with TRBJ1-5; 7 bases fit TRBD1. With V trimmed by 6 bases and J by 7 bases, 9 bases remained unmatched. Germline CDR1 and CDR2: MNHEY and SVGAGI. The CDR3 extends over 14 amino acids. The CDR3 DNA reads TGTGCCAGCAGGGTACAGGGGCAGGAGCAGCCCCAGCATTTT. As protein: CASRVQGQEQPQHF.

As concerns this clonotype: This sequence may be a read error, since a much larger clone differs from it by one base. The chain links TRBV7-2 to TRBJ2-5, with D perhaps TRBD1 (5 bases). Germline CDR1 is SGHTA and CDR2 is FQGNSA. Trimming took 2 bases from V and 4 from J, leaving 8 bases between them. This CDR3 contains 13 residues. CDR3 loop: CASSLMGRETQYF. CDR3 DNA sequence: TGTGCCAGCAGCTTAATGGGGCGAGAGACCCAGTACTTC.

The genes are TRBV15 and TRBJ2-5; possibly TRBD1 for D (6 bases). V was trimmed by 0 bases and J by 8 bases, leaving 13 bases between them. This CDR3 spans 14 amino acids. CDR1 LNHNV and CDR2 YYDKDF come from the germline V gene (reference sequence). As DNA, the CDR3 is TGTGCCACCAGCAGAGAACAGGGAAGAGATACCCAGTACTTC. This sequence encodes CATSREQGRDTQYF.

Concerning this clonotype: This may be a read error, as it is one base from a much larger clone. The chain combines TRBV5-6 with TRBJ2-5; a weak D match, TRBD1 (5 bases). Per germline, CDR1 SGHDT and CDR2 YYEEEE. This CDR3 contains 14 residues. As DNA, the CDR3 is TGTACCAGCAGCTTGTGGGGCAGTCAAGAGACCCAGTACTTC. This sequence encodes CTSSLWGSQETQYF.

V is TRBV28 and J is TRBJ2-5, with D uncertain. CDR1 is MDHEN, CDR2 SYDVKM, per germline. Trimming left V 4 bases short and J 5 bases short, with 8 bases between. The CDR3 consists of 12 residues. CDR3 sequence reads: CASSYPFETQYF. For the CDR3, the DNA is TGTGCCAGCAGTTACCCCTTTGAGACCCAGTACTTC.

This clonotype was counted once. The chain is built from TRBV6-2 or TRBV6-3 and TRBJ1-1; D is perhaps TRBD1 (5 bases). V shed 3 bases and J shed 7 bases, with 9 bases lying between them. The CDR3 length is 12 residues. From germline, CDR1 is MNHEY and CDR2 SVGEGT. CDR3 residues: CASSYSQDEAFF. The CDR3 nucleotides are TGTGCCAGCAGTTATTCACAGGATGAAGCTTTCTTT.

The chain combines TRBV6-1 with TRBJ2-5; no definite D call. This CDR3 contains 15 residues. Trimming shortened V by 6 bases and J by 5 bases, and 19 bases separated the two germline ends. CDR1 and CDR2 from the germline V gene are MNHNS and SASEGT. The CDR3 DNA reads as TGTGCCAGCAGACCTCCCGCCCCCGGGTGGGAGACCCAGTACTTC. Translating gives CASRPPAPGWETQYF.

In this sample, this clonotype turned up many times. V and J are TRBV6-2 or TRBV6-3 and TRBJ2-7; 7 bases are shared with TRBD2. Germline V lookup: CDR1 MNHEY, CDR2 SVGEGT. V dropped 0 bases and J dropped 4; count of bases not matched to a gene: 12. The CDR3 contains 17 residues. DNA for the CDR3: TGTGCCAGCAGTTACTCGTGGGGACTACCGACCGAGTACGAGCAGTACTTC. Translating it yields CASSYSWGLPTEYEQYF.

This rearrangement joins TRBV12-3 or TRBV12-4 to TRBJ1-5, with TRBD1 identical over 9 bases. The CDR3 runs 16 residues. V lost 6 bases and J lost 5; bases outside the gene matches: 11. The CDR3 DNA reads as TGTGCCAGCAGCTCCTCCTTGGGACAGGGACATCAGCCCCAGCATTTT. Translated, it gives CASSSSLGQGHQPQHF.

The chain employs TRBV12-3 or TRBV12-4 and TRBJ2-5; TRBD1 aligns across 7 bases. The CDR3 is made up of 15 amino acids. Trimming cost V 2 bases and J 5 bases; bases outside gene matches: 8. Here the CDR3 reads CASSLYQGVGETQYF. The CDR3, as DNA: TGTGCCAGCAGTTTATATCAGGGGGTGGGTGAGACCCAGTACTTC.

The chain is built from TRBV25-1 and TRBJ1-6; weak D call: TRBD1 (5 bases). The CDR3 extends over 14 amino acids. Trimming took off 8 bases at V and 9 bases at J, with 17 bases between the two ends. Germline assignment: CDR1 MGHDK and CDR2 SYGVNS. CDR3 in DNA: TGTGCCAGCTCTGGCGGGGCCGTGAGTTCACCCCTCCACTTT. As protein: CASSGGAVSSPLHF.

This clonotype appeared many times. This chain joins TRBV10-3 and TRBJ2-6; 7 bases map to TRBD1. The length of the CDR3 is 15 residues. The ends lost 10 bases at V and 0 bases at J; junction bases unmatched: 6. Germline values: CDR1 ENHRY, CDR2 SYGVKD. The CDR3 DNA follows: TGTGCCACACGGGACAGTCCCTCTGGGGCCAACGTCCTGACTTTC. Its translation: CATRDSPSGANVLTF.

This clonotype was counted at least ten times. This chain joins TRBV3-1 and TRBJ1-2, with D possibly matching TRBD1 (6 bases). From germline, CDR1 is LGHDT and CDR2 YNNKEL (reference sequence). CDR3 length: 16 amino acids. Trimming left V 0 bases short and J 2 bases short, with 13 bases between. The CDR3 sequence: CASSQEDGGRNYGYTF. In DNA form, the CDR3 reads TGTGCCAGCAGCCAAGAGGACGGGGGCCGGAACTATGGCTACACCTTC.

The chain recombines TRBV11-2 with TRBJ1-1; no clear D. V shed 1 base and J shed 4 bases, with 10 bases lying between them. CDR1 and CDR2 from the germline V gene are SGHAT and FQNNGV. The CDR3 loop spans 14 amino acids. DNA of the CDR3: TGTGCCAGCAGCTTAGGGGCCTGGGGCACTGAAGCTTTCTTT. Translation gives CASSLGAWGTEAFF.

The rearrangement links TRBV12-3 or TRBV12-4 to TRBJ1-5; D may be TRBD1 (5 bases). Trimming removed 6 bases from V and 13 bases from J, with 19 bases in between. The CDR3 is made up of 13 amino acids. The CDR3 DNA follows: TGTGCCAGCAGCCCCCGGGACCGCGTATTGCAGCATTTT. As protein: CASSPRDRVLQHF.